Given below is one T cell receptor (beta chain) in context. What it binds is not known. This record belongs to a study of siplizumab effects on memory and regulatory T cells. The CDR3 has 14 residues. Germline CDR1 MNHEY, CDR2 SVGAGI. The V and J ends lost 5 bases and 0 bases respectively, with 10 bases between them. Whole-study findings and limits: Researchers could not give a naive or memory phenotype to roughly 80-97% of proliferating CD4+ or CD8+ clones. Fewer alloreactive sequences mapped to unstimulated CD4+ memory cells under siplizumab.

Assay used: immunoSEQ multiplex PCR; TCRdb lists only in-frame clones, some missing. The sample holds around 68,000 clones, around 90% seen once. The sequence was collected from a human donor in good health. Sequenced input: Tregs sorted from blood. The chain couples TRBV6-5 to TRBJ1-2, with D maybe TRBD1 (6 bases). The CDR3 loop reads CASSGGSPNYGYTF. CDR3 DNA: TGTGCCAGCAGTGGGGGCAGCCCTAACTATGGCTACACCTTC.